These T cell receptor beta chains were read from a single sample in a study of early T cells in non-severe SARS-CoV-2 infection. TCRdb analysed the 5' RACE reads with MiXCR anew, one entry per CDR3 protein. The table lists some 91,000 distinct CDR3 sequences, 15% of them singletons. The sample comprised whole blood. The source is an adult who was a healthcare worker with PCR-confirmed SARS-CoV-2 infection or an uninfected control (not recorded which). Both conserved end residues are part of each CDR3. The order of the fields is J gene, D gene, clone size, V gene, CDR3 DNA, CDR3 protein. D genes are given only for firm matches. Clone size is given for some rows only: seen once, a few or many times, or a class if the clone is expanded.

J: TRBJ1-1; D: TRBD1; size: few; V: TRBV25-1; DNA: TGTGCCAGCAGTGGCCGGGACAGGGTCGCCCTCGGCGCTGAAGCTTTCTTT; CDR3: CASSGRDRVALGAEAFF
J: TRBJ2-3; D: TRBD2; size: -; V: TRBV20-1; DNA: TGCAGTGCTAGAAGCGGGACTAGCGGGATCCTGCCGCCAGATACGCAGTATTTT; CDR3: CSARSGTSGILPPDTQYF
J: TRBJ2-7; D: TRBD1; size: -; V: TRBV18; DNA: TGTGCCAGCTCACCACCGGGGACAGGTCTATACGAGCAGTACTTC; CDR3: CASSPPGTGLYEQYF
J: TRBJ1-4; D: -; size: many; V: TRBV5-1; DNA: TGCGCCAGCAGCTTGGCGGGGAATGGCGAAAAACTGTTTTTT; CDR3: CASSLAGNGEKLFF
J: TRBJ2-3; D: -; size: -; V: TRBV5-1; DNA: TGCGCCAGCAGCTTCGGCCTCCAGAAAGTGACGGATACGCAGTATTTT; CDR3: CASSFGLQKVTDTQYF
J: TRBJ2-3; D: -; size: few; V: TRBV20-1; DNA: TGCAGTGCTAGTGAAGTCGGGAGAGCCGCAGATACGCAGTATTTT; CDR3: CSASEVGRAADTQYF
J: TRBJ2-7; D: -; size: few; V: TRBV19; DNA: TGTGCCAGTAGTATACGACCAGCCTACGAGCAGTACTTC; CDR3: CASSIRPAYEQYF
J: TRBJ2-6; D: -; size: -; V: TRBV24-1; DNA: TGTGCCACCAGTGATTCCCGTGGGGCCAACGTCCTGACTTTC; CDR3: CATSDSRGANVLTF
J: TRBJ2-1; D: -; size: -; V: TRBV6-5; DNA: TGTGCCAGCGGGGGAGACCCTAGGAATGAGCAGTTCTTC; CDR3: CASGGDPRNEQFF
J: TRBJ2-2; D: TRBD2; size: few; V: TRBV11-2; DNA: TGTGCCAGCAGCTTCCAAGCGGGAGATACCGGGGAGCTGTTTTTT; CDR3: CASSFQAGDTGELFF
J: TRBJ2-7; D: -; size: -; V: TRBV2; DNA: TGTGCCAGCGGCACAGACTACGAGCAGTACTTC; CDR3: CASGTDYEQYF
J: TRBJ1-1; D: -; size: -; V: TRBV28; DNA: TGTGCCAGCAGGGCACTTAGAGGGACCGCGACTGAAGCTTTCTTT; CDR3: CASRALRGTATEAFF
J: TRBJ2-2; D: -; size: -; V: TRBV2; DNA: TGTGCCAGCAGTGGTAGGAGGCCCCAGACGGGCGGGGAGCTGTTTTTT; CDR3: CASSGRRPQTGGELFF
J: TRBJ2-7; D: TRBD2; size: many; V: TRBV14; DNA: TGTGCCAGCAGCGCAAGCGGGGTTGGGAACGAGCAGTACTTC; CDR3: CASSASGVGNEQYF
J: TRBJ2-1; D: TRBD2; size: few; V: TRBV30; DNA: TGTGCCGCGGGGAGGCAAGGACTAGCGGGAGGTGATGAGCAGTTCTTC; CDR3: CAAGRQGLAGGDEQFF
J: TRBJ2-7; D: -; size: -; V: TRBV2; DNA: TGTGCCAGCAGTGTGGGTAGGACGGAAGACGAGCAGTACTTC; CDR3: CASSVGRTEDEQYF
J: TRBJ2-7; D: TRBD2; size: few; V: TRBV3-1; DNA: TGTGCCAGCAGCCTAAGGGCGGTTGCGGGAGCCAGTGAGCAGTACTTC; CDR3: CASSLRAVAGASEQYF
J: TRBJ1-4; D: -; size: -; V: TRBV10-2; DNA: TGCGCCAGCAGTGACTCCAAGATGGGCTCTGAAAAACTGTTTTTT; CDR3: CASSDSKMGSEKLFF
J: TRBJ2-2; D: TRBD1; size: few; V: TRBV29-1; DNA: TGCAGCGTCTTGACAGGGGAAAACACCGGGGAGCTGTTTTTT; CDR3: CSVLTGENTGELFF
J: TRBJ2-5; D: -; size: -; V: TRBV28; DNA: TGTGCCAGCAGTTTGGACCTAATCGAGACCCAGTACTTC; CDR3: CASSLDLIETQYF
J: TRBJ1-2; D: -; size: many; V: TRBV10-2; DNA: TGCGCCAGCGCCAGCGACAACAATCACTATGGCTACACCTTC; CDR3: CASASDNNHYGYTF
J: TRBJ2-5; D: -; size: once; V: TRBV28; DNA: TGTGCCAGCAGTTTGGGGGTCCAGTCGTACAAAGAGACCCAGTACTTC; CDR3: CASSLGVQSYKETQYF
J: TRBJ2-1; D: -; size: few; V: TRBV4-3; DNA: TGCGCCAGCAGCCAAGATCTAGGGGAAATAGTGGATGAGCAGTTCTTC; CDR3: CASSQDLGEIVDEQFF
J: TRBJ2-1; D: TRBD2; size: many; V: TRBV5-1; DNA: TGCGCCAGCAGCTCCTTACTAGCGGAGTACAATGAGCAGTTCTTC; CDR3: CASSSLLAEYNEQFF
J: TRBJ2-1; D: -; size: -; V: TRBV2; DNA: TGTGCCAGACGCCGGGACGTCCATGAGCAGTTCTTC; CDR3: CARRRDVHEQFF
J: TRBJ2-1; D: TRBD1; size: -; V: TRBV29-1; DNA: TGCAGCGTAAAGGGACAGGTAAAGTTCTTC; CDR3: CSVKGQVKFF
J: TRBJ2-2; D: TRBD2; size: -; V: TRBV7-8; DNA: TGTGCCAGCAGCTCCCGGCTAGCGGGAGGGCCGAGGGAGCTGTTTTTT; CDR3: CASSSRLAGGPRELFF
J: TRBJ2-4; D: -; size: -; V: TRBV21-1; DNA: TGTGCCAGCAGCAAAGGGCAAACCGGGACAACCAAAAACATTCAGTACTTC; CDR3: CASSKGQTGTTKNIQYF
J: TRBJ2-7; D: -; size: -; V: TRBV12-3/TRBV12-4; DNA: TGTGCCAGCCAACCCCGAGGGGAGTACGAGCAGTACTTC; CDR3: CASQPRGEYEQYF
J: TRBJ2-3; D: -; size: many; V: TRBV25-1; DNA: TGTGCCAGCAGCCGGGCGGGGACGGATACGCAGTATTTT; CDR3: CASSRAGTDTQYF
J: TRBJ2-1; D: -; size: -; V: TRBV10-1; DNA: TGCGCCAGCAGTGATACGCGGGCTAGCTCCTACAATGAGCAGTTCTTC; CDR3: CASSDTRASSYNEQFF
J: TRBJ1-1; D: -; size: few; V: TRBV12-3/TRBV12-4; DNA: TGTGCCAGCAGCAAAAACACTGAAGCTTTCTTT; CDR3: CASSKNTEAFF
J: TRBJ2-3; D: -; size: -; V: TRBV7-2; DNA: TGTGCCAGCAGTGGTACAGGGAGGGATACGCAGTATTTT; CDR3: CASSGTGRDTQYF
J: TRBJ1-4; D: -; size: -; V: TRBV4-1; DNA: TGCGCCAGCAGCCAAGTCGGGAAGGTGGCTGAAAAACTGTTTTTT; CDR3: CASSQVGKVAEKLFF
J: TRBJ2-1; D: TRBD2; size: medium-sized; V: TRBV5-1; DNA: TGCGCCAGCAGCTCGTCGGGACTAGCCAGTACACTCTTC; CDR3: CASSSSGLASTLF
J: TRBJ2-1; D: TRBD2; size: -; V: TRBV11-2; DNA: TGTGCCAGCAGCCCCAAGAGGAGCGGGAGGCCACCTCGGGATGAGCAGTTCTTC; CDR3: CASSPKRSGRPPRDEQFF
J: TRBJ2-3; D: TRBD2; size: -; V: TRBV7-6; DNA: TGTGCCAGCAGCGGCAAACTAGCGGGAGCAGGAGATACGCAGTATTTT; CDR3: CASSGKLAGAGDTQYF
J: TRBJ2-7; D: TRBD1; size: -; V: TRBV10-3; DNA: TGTGCCAGCCGGGACAGGGGCGACGAGCAGTACTTC; CDR3: CASRDRGDEQYF
J: TRBJ1-5; D: -; size: few; V: TRBV3-1; DNA: TGTGCCAGCAGCCAAGCACCGAATCAGCCCCAGCATTTT; CDR3: CASSQAPNQPQHF
J: TRBJ2-7; D: -; size: few; V: TRBV20-1; DNA: TGCAGTGCTAGGCTGATCCAAGTAGAGCAGTACTTC; CDR3: CSARLIQVEQYF
J: TRBJ2-5; D: -; size: -; V: TRBV4-3; DNA: TGCGCCAGCAGCCCTCACCCGGACGGGACGGAAGAGACCCAGTACTTC; CDR3: CASSPHPDGTEETQYF
J: TRBJ2-3; D: -; size: few; V: TRBV29-1; DNA: TGCAGCGTTGTTTCGGGGGACGAAGCAGATACGCAGTATTTT; CDR3: CSVVSGDEADTQYF
J: TRBJ2-5; D: -; size: many; V: TRBV6-1; DNA: TGTGCCAGCAGTGAAGCGCGGGACTTAGAGACCCAGTACTTC; CDR3: CASSEARDLETQYF
J: TRBJ2-7; D: -; size: -; V: TRBV3-1; DNA: TGTGCCAGCAGCCATTTGCCAGGGCGAAACCCCTACGAGCAGTACTTC; CDR3: CASSHLPGRNPYEQYF
J: TRBJ1-5; D: -; size: few; V: TRBV18; DNA: TGTGCCAGCTCACCACCTAGTAGCAATCAGCCCCAGCATTTT; CDR3: CASSPPSSNQPQHF
J: TRBJ2-5; D: -; size: few; V: TRBV15; DNA: TGTGCCACCGGAGCCAGGACCCAAGAGACCCAGTACTTC; CDR3: CATGARTQETQYF
J: TRBJ2-3; D: -; size: few; V: TRBV21-1; DNA: TGTGACTGGAGGCCTCCAGGCTTT; CDR3: CDWRPPGF
J: TRBJ2-3; D: -; size: few; V: TRBV5-1; DNA: TGCGCCAGCAGCTCAAACAGGGTAGGAGGCCCAGATACGCAGTATTTT; CDR3: CASSSNRVGGPDTQYF
J: TRBJ2-5; D: -; size: -; V: TRBV19; DNA: TGTGCCAGTAGTAGGCCGAACCAAGAGACCCAGTACTTC; CDR3: CASSRPNQETQYF
J: TRBJ1-6; D: TRBD1; size: -; V: TRBV25-1; DNA: TGTGCCAGCAGTGAGTCCCGGACAGGGAATTCACCCCTCCACTTT; CDR3: CASSESRTGNSPLHF
J: TRBJ2-1; D: -; size: -; V: TRBV7-8; DNA: TGTGCCAGCAGCTTAGCGGGACGTAGCTCCTACAATGAGCAGTTCTTC; CDR3: CASSLAGRSSYNEQFF
J: TRBJ1-2; D: -; size: few; V: TRBV12-3/TRBV12-4; DNA: TGTGCCAGCAGTCCCGACACTTATGGCTACACCTTC; CDR3: CASSPDTYGYTF
J: TRBJ2-3; D: -; size: -; V: TRBV10-3; DNA: TGTGCCATCACGGCAAAGTTAGATACGCAGTATTTT; CDR3: CAITAKLDTQYF
J: TRBJ2-3; D: -; size: few; V: TRBV4-1; DNA: TGCGCCAGCAGCCAAGAGGACTTCCATCGGCAGTATTTT; CDR3: CASSQEDFHRQYF
J: TRBJ1-4; D: TRBD1; size: few; V: TRBV29-1; DNA: TGCAGCGGGACTACAGGGGAAGCTGAAAAACTGTTTTTT; CDR3: CSGTTGEAEKLFF